This is a list of T cell receptor beta chains from one sample in a study of shared clonotypes between healthy human individuals. Sequenced by immunoSEQ multiplex PCR; TCRdb stores in-frame clones only, minus some. The sample consists of some 1,600,000 clones, around 98% of them appearing once. The sample comprised naive CD4+ T cells sorted from blood. The receptors come from a man aged 25-40 years in good health. Each CDR3 is given with its conserved first and last residue. A D gene is named only where the DNA matches it firmly. Expanded clones get a size class; other rows say once, few or many, or leave the size out.

v_gene,j_gene,abundance,d_gene,CDR3aa,CDR3nt
TRBV6-5,TRBJ1-3,NA,NA,CATRGVNTIYF,TGTGCCACGCGGGGGGTGAACACCATATATTTT
TRBV18,TRBJ2-1,NA,NA,CASSPRVDEQFF,TGTGCCAGCTCACCCAGGGTCGATGAGCAGTTCTTC
TRBV11-2,TRBJ2-2,NA,NA,CASSSANTGELFF,TGTGCCAGCAGTTCAGCGAACACCGGGGAGCTGTTTTTT
TRBV7-2,TRBJ2-1,NA,NA,CASSADEVVGQFF,TGTGCCAGCAGCGCGGACGAAGTCGTCGGGCAGTTCTTC
TRBV9,TRBJ2-5,NA,TRBD1,CASSPTGEWETQYF,TGTGCCAGCAGCCCGACAGGGGAATGGGAGACCCAGTACTTC
TRBV11-2,TRBJ1-1,NA,TRBD1,CASSLDRTGGVRENTEAFF,TGTGCCAGCAGCTTAGACAGGACAGGGGGCGTTCGGGAGAACACTGAAGCTTTCTTT
TRBV7-6,TRBJ1-2,NA,TRBD1,CASSPVDRDYGYTF,TGTGCCAGCAGCCCAGTGGACAGGGACTATGGCTACACCTTC
TRBV6-5,TRBJ2-1,NA,TRBD2,CASRIRLAGSEQFF,TGTGCCAGCAGAATCAGACTAGCGGGCTCTGAGCAGTTCTTC
TRBV2,TRBJ2-7,NA,NA,CASTAGSEQYF,TGTGCCAGCACGGCGGGGAGCGAGCAGTACTTC
TRBV6-5,TRBJ2-7,NA,NA,CASSSAYEQYF,TGTGCCAGCAGTTCAGCATACGAGCAGTACTTC
TRBV2,TRBJ2-2,NA,TRBD1,CASSPMDRGSGELFF,TGTGCCAGCAGCCCGATGGACAGGGGTTCCGGGGAGCTGTTTTTT
TRBV7-2,TRBJ2-3,NA,NA,CASSLTGTVVDTQYF,TGTGCCAGCAGCCTGACAGGGACTGTGGTAGATACGCAGTATTTT
TRBV10-3,TRBJ2-7,NA,NA,CAISESGSTISYEQYF,TGTGCCATCAGTGAGTCCGGGAGTACAATATCCTACGAGCAGTACTTC
TRBV14,TRBJ1-2,NA,NA,CASSQRVAAGDYGYTF,TGTGCCAGCAGCCAGAGAGTAGCGGCAGGGGACTATGGCTACACCTTC
TRBV5-1,TRBJ2-7,NA,NA,CASSPQGRAYEQYF,TGCGCCAGCAGCCCCCAGGGTAGGGCCTACGAGCAGTACTTC
TRBV7-3,TRBJ2-1,NA,NA,CASSVWGAASYNEQFF,TGTGCCAGCTCAGTGTGGGGGGCCGCGTCCTACAATGAGCAGTTCTTC
TRBV28,TRBJ2-7,NA,TRBD1,CASSLFGQGAYEQYF,TGTGCCAGCAGTTTATTCGGACAGGGAGCATACGAGCAGTACTTC
TRBV30,TRBJ2-2,NA,NA,CAWSFRQAGELFF,TGTGCCTGGAGTTTCCGACAGGCCGGGGAGCTGTTTTTT
TRBV5-1,TRBJ2-7,NA,TRBD1,CASSSIQGSSYEQYF,TGCGCCAGCAGCTCGATACAGGGGAGCTCCTACGAGCAGTACTTC
TRBV5-6,TRBJ2-1,NA,NA,CASSLGGSYNEQFF,TGTGCCAGCAGCTTGGGCGGATCCTACAATGAGCAGTTCTTC
TRBV5-1,TRBJ1-5,once,NA,CASPGGRASQPQHF,TGCGCCAGCCCCGGGGGGAGGGCGAGTCAGCCCCAGCATTTT
TRBV19,TRBJ2-6,NA,NA,CASSYRDFSGANVLTF,TGTGCCAGTAGTTACAGGGATTTCTCTGGGGCCAACGTCCTGACTTTC
TRBV11-2,TRBJ2-7,NA,NA,CASSFPLSTYEQYF,TGTGCCAGCAGCTTCCCGCTGAGCACCTACGAGCAGTACTTC
TRBV10-2,TRBJ2-2,once,NA,CASMTLVGELFF,TGCGCCAGCATGACCCTTGTCGGGGAGCTGTTTTTT
TRBV5-1,TRBJ2-7,NA,NA,CASTKLPGSAYEQYF,TGCGCCAGCACGAAACTGCCAGGTTCGGCCTACGAGCAGTACTTC
TRBV9,TRBJ2-1,NA,NA,CASSATVVGRGRQAYNEQFF,TGTGCCAGCAGCGCCACAGTAGTAGGGCGGGGTCGACAGGCCTACAATGAGCAGTTCTTC
TRBV2,TRBJ2-3,few,NA,CATGPGLDTDTQYF,TGTGCCACTGGGCCCGGGCTAGACACAGATACGCAGTATTTT
TRBV18,TRBJ2-1,NA,NA,CASSPRGAGFAAEQFF,TGTGCCAGCTCACCACGGGGGGCAGGGTTTGCGGCTGAGCAGTTCTTC
TRBV28,TRBJ1-2,NA,NA,CASSPTGLGYGYTF,TGTGCCAGCAGCCCAACAGGGTTAGGCTATGGCTACACCTTC
TRBV2,TRBJ1-6,NA,TRBD1,CASSVRTGGHISPLHF,TGTGCCAGCAGTGTTCGGACAGGGGGTCATATTTCACCCCTCCACTTT
TRBV12-5,TRBJ2-3,NA,TRBD2,CASGPGRVADTQYF,TGTGCTAGTGGTCCCGGGAGGGTGGCAGATACGCAGTATTTT
TRBV6-6,TRBJ2-7,NA,TRBD2,CASSPRLAGNYEQYF,TGTGCCAGCAGTCCCCGACTAGCGGGTAACTACGAGCAGTACTTC
TRBV2,TRBJ2-3,NA,TRBD2,CAIRTSGTRDTQYF,TGTGCCATAAGGACTAGCGGGACGAGAGATACGCAGTATTTT
TRBV18,TRBJ1-1,NA,NA,CASSPLRTPNTEAFF,TGTGCCAGCTCACCACTTAGGACCCCGAACACTGAAGCTTTCTTT
TRBV6-6,TRBJ1-2,NA,NA,CASSYADSLDYGYTF,TGTGCCAGCAGTTACGCCGACAGCTTGGACTATGGCTACACCTTC
TRBV29-1,TRBJ2-2,NA,NA,CSVEERNTGELFF,TGCAGCGTTGAAGAAAGGAACACCGGGGAGCTGTTTTTT
TRBV7-8,TRBJ2-5,NA,TRBD1,CASSFGTVQETQYF,TGTGCCAGCAGCTTCGGGACAGTCCAAGAGACCCAGTACTTC
TRBV21-1,TRBJ1-5,once,NA,CASSKAYWDHGRGTDSNQPQHF,TGTGCCAGCAGCAAAGCCTATTGGGACCATGGCCGGGGGACGGATAGCAATCAGCCCCAGCATTTT
TRBV7-6,TRBJ2-7,NA,TRBD2,CASSLSGSIDEQYF,TGTGCCAGCAGCTTAAGCGGGAGTATCGACGAGCAGTACTTC
TRBV7-8,TRBJ2-1,NA,TRBD2,CASSVSGRDNEQFF,TGTGCCAGCAGCGTCAGCGGGAGGGACAATGAGCAGTTCTTC
TRBV10-3,TRBJ2-5,NA,NA,CAISEKEETQYF,TGTGCCATCAGTGAGAAAGAAGAGACCCAGTACTTC
TRBV11-2,TRBJ2-2,NA,TRBD2,CASSLDRTSGRVWTGELFF,TGTGCCAGCAGCTTAGATCGGACTAGCGGGAGGGTTTGGACCGGGGAGCTGTTTTTT
TRBV2,TRBJ2-5,NA,TRBD1,CASSEDRGWETQYF,TGTGCCAGCAGTGAGGACAGGGGATGGGAGACCCAGTACTTC
TRBV16,TRBJ1-5,NA,NA,CASSQYRESGQPQHF,TGTGCCAGCAGCCAATACAGGGAATCGGGTCAGCCCCAGCATTTT
TRBV30,TRBJ1-1,NA,NA,CAWSVKGVGKVAFF,TGTGCCTGGAGTGTAAAGGGGGTGGGGAAGGTAGCTTTCTTT
TRBV11-2,TRBJ1-1,NA,NA,CASSSALRSLNTEAFF,TGTGCCAGCAGCTCCGCATTGAGGTCCTTGAACACTGAAGCTTTCTTT
TRBV5-1,TRBJ2-3,NA,NA,CASSFPRSAGVSTDTQYF,TGCGCCAGCAGCTTTCCCCGGTCCGCCGGGGTCAGCACAGATACGCAGTATTTT
TRBV7-8,TRBJ1-1,NA,NA,CASSLGTGEAFF,TGTGCCAGCAGCTTGGGGACTGGTGAAGCTTTCTTT
TRBV29-1,TRBJ2-5,NA,NA,CSVVGGAETQYF,TGCAGCGTTGTAGGTGGTGCAGAGACCCAGTACTTC
TRBV7-3,TRBJ2-2,NA,TRBD2,CASRLAGGPVGELFF,TGTGCCAGCAGACTAGCGGGAGGGCCCGTCGGGGAGCTGTTTTTT
TRBV12-5,TRBJ2-6,NA,NA,CASDQATGDSGANVLTF,TGTGCTAGTGACCAAGCGACAGGAGACTCTGGGGCCAACGTCCTGACTTTC
TRBV9,TRBJ1-1,NA,NA,CASSPLLGAAFF,TGTGCCAGCAGCCCTCTATTGGGGGCGGCTTTCTTT
TRBV20-1,TRBJ2-7,NA,NA,CSVQELYEQYF,TGCAGTGTCCAGGAGCTCTACGAGCAGTACTTC
TRBV9,TRBJ1-5,NA,NA,CASSVGSNQPQHF,TGTGCCAGCAGCGTAGGGTCCAATCAGCCCCAGCATTTT